Listed here is a single TCR beta chain. The antigen remains unidentified. These data come from a study of T cell repertoires in cytomegalovirus infection. From the reads, TCRdb called clonotypes with MiXCR, one entry per CDR3 protein. Of roughly 45,000 distinct CDR3 sequences listed, 20% to 25% are singletons. Study-wide points: Summed public TCR beta family frequency identified CMV carriers bearing the relevant HLA. Dominating the ex vivo response were TCR beta clonotypes that were CMV-specific and HLA-C-restricted.

The CDR3 runs 15 residues. The V gene's germline CDR1 is MNHGY and CDR2 SAAAGT. Trimming at V came to 6 bases and at J to 3 bases, leaving 5 bases not matched to a gene. Sequencing was done on a sample of PBMCs, sequenced either directly or after in vitro stimulation (not recorded which). This chain links TRBV6-8 with TRBJ2-1; TRBD2 matches at 10 bases. This TCR was sampled from a human donor in good health (CMV status not recorded). Some clones in this sample may be carry-over from other donors' samples. CDR3 sequence reads: CASRVAGGLYNEQFF. The CDR3 region has the DNA TGTGCCAGCAGAGTAGCGGGAGGCCTCTACAATGAGCAGTTCTTC.